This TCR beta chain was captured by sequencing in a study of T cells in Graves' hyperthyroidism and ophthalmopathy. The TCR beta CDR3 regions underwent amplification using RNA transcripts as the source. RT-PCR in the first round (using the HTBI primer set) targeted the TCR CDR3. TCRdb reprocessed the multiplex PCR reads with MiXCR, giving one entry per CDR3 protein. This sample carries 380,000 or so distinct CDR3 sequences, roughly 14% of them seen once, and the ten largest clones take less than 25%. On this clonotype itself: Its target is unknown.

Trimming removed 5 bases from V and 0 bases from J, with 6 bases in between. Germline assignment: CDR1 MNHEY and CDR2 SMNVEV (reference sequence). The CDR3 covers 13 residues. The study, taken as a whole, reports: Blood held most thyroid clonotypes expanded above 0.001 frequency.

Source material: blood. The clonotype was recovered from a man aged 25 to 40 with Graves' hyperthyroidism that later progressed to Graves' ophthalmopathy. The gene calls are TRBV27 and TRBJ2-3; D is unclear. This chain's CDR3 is CASSRSSTDTQYF. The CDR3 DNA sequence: TGTGCCAGCAGTCGATCTAGCACAGATACGCAGTATTTT.